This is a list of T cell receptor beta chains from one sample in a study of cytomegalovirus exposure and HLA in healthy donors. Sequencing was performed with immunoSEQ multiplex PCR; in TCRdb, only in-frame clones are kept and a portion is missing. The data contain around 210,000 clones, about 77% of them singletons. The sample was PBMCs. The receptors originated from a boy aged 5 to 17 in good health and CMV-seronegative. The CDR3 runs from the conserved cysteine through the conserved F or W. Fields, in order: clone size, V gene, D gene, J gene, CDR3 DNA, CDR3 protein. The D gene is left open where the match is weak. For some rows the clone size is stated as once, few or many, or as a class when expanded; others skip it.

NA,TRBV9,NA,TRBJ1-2,TGTGCCAGCAGCACAAGAACAGGTTTTAACTATGGCTACACCTTC,CASSTRTGFNYGYTF
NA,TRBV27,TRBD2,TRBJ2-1,TGTGCCAGCAGTCCTCGACTAGCGGGCCCATCAAGCTCCTACAATGAGCAGTTCTTC,CASSPRLAGPSSSYNEQFF
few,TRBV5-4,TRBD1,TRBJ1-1,TGTGCCAGCAGCAAAGGACAGGGGGCGCGGAACACTGAAGCTTTCTTT,CASSKGQGARNTEAFF
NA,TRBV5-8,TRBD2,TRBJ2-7,TGTGCCAGCAGCCCCCCCTCAGCCAGCGGGGGGTTTAAGATCTACGAGCAGTACTTC,CASSPPSASGGFKIYEQYF
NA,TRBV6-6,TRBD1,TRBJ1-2,TGTGCCAGCAGCAGGGACAGGTGGAGGGACACCTTC,CASSRDRWRDTF
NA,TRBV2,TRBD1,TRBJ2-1,TGTGCCATCCTAGGGACAGGGAGTCTCGATGAGCAGTTCTTC,CAILGTGSLDEQFF
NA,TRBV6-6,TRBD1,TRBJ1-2,TGTGCCAGCAGCTCGGAGACAGGGGGCCGGGGCTACACCTTC,CASSSETGGRGYTF
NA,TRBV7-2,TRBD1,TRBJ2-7,TGTGCCAGCAGCTTAGTCACAGGGGGGTCCTACGAGCAGTACTTC,CASSLVTGGSYEQYF
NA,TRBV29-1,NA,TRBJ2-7,TGCAGCGTTAGAACTGACGAGCAGTACTTC,CSVRTDEQYF
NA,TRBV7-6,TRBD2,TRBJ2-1,TGTGCCAGCAGCCCACTAGGGGGTAGCGGGGCCTACAATGAGCAGTTCTTC,CASSPLGGSGAYNEQFF
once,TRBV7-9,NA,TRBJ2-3,TGTGCCAGCAGCTTCCCCCGGGATACAGATACGCAGTATTTT,CASSFPRDTDTQYF
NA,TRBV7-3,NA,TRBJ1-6,TGTGCCAGCAGCTTACACAGCAATTCACCCCTCCACTTT,CASSLHSNSPLHF
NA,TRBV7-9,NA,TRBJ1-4,TGTGCCAGCAGCCGGGGAAGCACTAATGAAAAACTGTTTTTT,CASSRGSTNEKLFF
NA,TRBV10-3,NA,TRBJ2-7,TGTGCCATCAGTGAGTTAACAGGTGGTGAGCAGTACTTC,CAISELTGGEQYF
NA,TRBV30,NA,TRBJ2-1,TGTGCCTACACCCGGGGACTTAATGAGCAGTTCTTC,CAYTRGLNEQFF
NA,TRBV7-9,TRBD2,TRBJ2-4,TGTGCCAGCAGCCCTGGACTAGCGGGAGATGCCATTCAGTACTTC,CASSPGLAGDAIQYF
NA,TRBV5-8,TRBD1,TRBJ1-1,TGTGCCAGCAGCTTGAGGTACCGCCAGGACAGGGCATTGGAAGCTTTCTTT,CASSLRYRQDRALEAFF
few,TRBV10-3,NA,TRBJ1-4,TGTGCCATCAGTGACAGATGGGAAAAACTGTTTTTT,CAISDRWEKLFF
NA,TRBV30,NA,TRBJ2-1,TGTGCCTCGACAGACCCCACTTCCCGCTCCTACAATGAGCAGTTCTTC,CASTDPTSRSYNEQFF
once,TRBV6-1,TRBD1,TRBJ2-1,TGTGCCAGCAGTGTTGACAGGGGCCCCAGGGAGCAGTTCTTC,CASSVDRGPREQFF
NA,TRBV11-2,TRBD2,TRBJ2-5,TGTGCCAGCAGCCTCGGACTAGCGGGGGGGAAAGAGACCCAGTACTTC,CASSLGLAGGKETQYF
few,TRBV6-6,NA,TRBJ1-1,TGTGCCAGCAGTTACTCGAGGCAGAGCATGAACACTGAAGCTTTCTTT,CASSYSRQSMNTEAFF
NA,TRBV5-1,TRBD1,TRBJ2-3,TGCGCCAGCAGCTCCCGACAGGGACCCACAGATACGCAGTATTTT,CASSSRQGPTDTQYF
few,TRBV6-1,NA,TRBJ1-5,TGTGCCAGCAGTGAAGCTCTCTGGGGGGATCAGCCCCAGCATTTT,CASSEALWGDQPQHF
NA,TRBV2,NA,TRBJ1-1,TGTGCCAGCAGTTCATGGAACACTGAAGCTTTCTTT,CASSSWNTEAFF
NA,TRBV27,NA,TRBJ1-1,TGTGCCAGCAGGACTACGGGGGGTGGCACTGAAGCTTTCTTT,CASRTTGGGTEAFF
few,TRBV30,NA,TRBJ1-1,TGTGCCTGGAGGTTGGACAGGAACACTGAAGCTTTCTTT,CAWRLDRNTEAFF
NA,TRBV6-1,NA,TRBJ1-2,TGTGCCAGTAGGACAGCCAACTATGGCTACACCTTC,CASRTANYGYTF
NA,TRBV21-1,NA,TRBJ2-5,TGTGCCAGCAGACTTCTCCCGGTAGTCCCCCAAGAGACCCAGTACTTC,CASRLLPVVPQETQYF
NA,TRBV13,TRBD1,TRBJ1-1,TGTGCCAGCAGGGAGAGACAGGGGGGGGATACTGAAGCTTTCTTT,CASRERQGGDTEAFF
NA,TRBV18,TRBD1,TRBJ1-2,TGTGCCAGCTCACCCCTGACAGGGTTGGGCTACACCTTC,CASSPLTGLGYTF
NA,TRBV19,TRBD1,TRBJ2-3,TGTGCCAGTAGAGACAGGGGAGCAGATACGCAGTATTTT,CASRDRGADTQYF
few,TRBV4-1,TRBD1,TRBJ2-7,TGCGCCAGCAGCCATCCCGGACAGGGGCGAGTGGAGCAGTACTTC,CASSHPGQGRVEQYF
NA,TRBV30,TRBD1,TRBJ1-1,TGTGCCTGGAGTGGACAGGGGGACACTGAAGCTTTCTTT,CAWSGQGDTEAFF
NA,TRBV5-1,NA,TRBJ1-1,TGCGCCAGCAGCTTGGGGGTGGGGGGACTGAACACTGAAGCTTTCTTT,CASSLGVGGLNTEAFF
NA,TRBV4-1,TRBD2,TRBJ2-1,TGCGCCAGCAGCCTCCTTCCGGGGCCGGGGGGGAATGAGCAGTTCTTC,CASSLLPGPGGNEQFF
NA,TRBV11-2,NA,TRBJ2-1,TGTGCCAGCCTCGGGGGTGAGCAGTTCTTC,CASLGGEQFF
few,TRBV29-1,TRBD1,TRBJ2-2,TGCAGCGTTGGGGACAGGGTCGGCGGGGAGCTGTTTTTT,CSVGDRVGGELFF
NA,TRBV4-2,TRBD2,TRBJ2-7,TGTGCCAGCAGCCCAGGGACTAGCGGGGGCTACGAGCAGTACTTC,CASSPGTSGGYEQYF
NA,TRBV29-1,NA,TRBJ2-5,TGCAGCGCCGGTTCCAGGTCTCAAGAGACCCAGTACTTC,CSAGSRSQETQYF
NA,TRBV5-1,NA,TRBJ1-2,TGCGCCAGCAGCTTGGGGGGCAGGGCCTATGGCTACACCTTC,CASSLGGRAYGYTF
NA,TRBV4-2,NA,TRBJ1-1,TGTGCCAGCAGCCCGCAGGGTGACGCTGAAGCTTTCTTT,CASSPQGDAEAFF
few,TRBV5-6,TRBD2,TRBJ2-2,TGTGCCAGCAGCTTGGAGCTAGCGGGGGGCACCGGGGAGCTGTTTTTT,CASSLELAGGTGELFF
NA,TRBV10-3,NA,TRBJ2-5,TGTGCCATCAGTGAGTCGAATTCTCTGGGCAGATTTTACCAAGAGACCCAGTACTTC,CAISESNSLGRFYQETQYF
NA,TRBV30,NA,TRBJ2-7,TGTGCCTGGAGTGTCAACAGGGTCTACGAGCAGTACTTC,CAWSVNRVYEQYF
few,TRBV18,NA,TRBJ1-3,TGTGCCAGCTCACCTTCTACGGACACCATATATTTT,CASSPSTDTIYF
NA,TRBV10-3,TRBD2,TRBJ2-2,TGTGCCATCAGCAGAGCGGGACCGAACACCGGGGAGCTGTTTTTT,CAISRAGPNTGELFF
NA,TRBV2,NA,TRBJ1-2,TGTGCCAGCAGTGAAGCGCAGGGCTCCCGCTATGGCTACACCTTC,CASSEAQGSRYGYTF
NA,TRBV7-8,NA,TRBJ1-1,TGTGCCAGCGCACAGGTTCACACTGAAGCTTTCTTT,CASAQVHTEAFF
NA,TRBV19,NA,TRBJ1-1,TGTGCCAGTAGGGACACTGAGAACACTGAAGCTTTCTTT,CASRDTENTEAFF
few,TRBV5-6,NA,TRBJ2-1,TGTGCCAGCAGCTTTGTTTGGACAACAGATGAGCAGTTCTTC,CASSFVWTTDEQFF
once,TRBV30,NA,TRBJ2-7,TGTGCCTGGAGTCCGACGGGACTTCGTGAGCAGTACTTC,CAWSPTGLREQYF
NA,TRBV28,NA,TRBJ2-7,TGTGCCAGCAGTTTGTGGGTGAGCGCCTACGAGCAGTACTTC,CASSLWVSAYEQYF
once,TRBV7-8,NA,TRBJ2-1,TGTGCCAGCAGCGCTGATTCGGGCGCGGGATCTGAGCAGTTCTTC,CASSADSGAGSEQFF
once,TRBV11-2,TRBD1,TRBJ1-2,TGTGCCAGCAGCGCCCCAGGGGGCCCTAACTATGGCTACACCTTC,CASSAPGGPNYGYTF